These T cell receptor beta chains were read from a single sample in a study of cytomegalovirus exposure and HLA in healthy donors. TCRdb keeps only in-frame clones here, not all; method: immunoSEQ multiplex PCR. The sample holds around 200,000 clones, roughly 78% seen once. Source material: PBMCs. The receptors stem from a woman aged 25 to 39 in good health and CMV-seropositive. Each CDR3 is given with its conserved first and last residue. Each record gives: D gene, CDR3 length, J gene, clone size, V gene, CDR3 protein, CDR3 DNA. D genes are given only for firm matches. Clone size is given for some rows only: seen once, a few or many times, or a class if the clone is expanded.

d_gene: NA; len: 15; j_gene: TRBJ2-2; abundance: NA; v_gene: TRBV5-1; CDR3aa: CASGSTVVSAGELFF; CDR3nt: TGCGCCAGCGGATCGACAGTGGTGTCGGCCGGGGAGCTGTTTTTT
d_gene: TRBD2; len: 14; j_gene: TRBJ2-7; abundance: NA; v_gene: TRBV10-3; CDR3aa: CAISEGGRADEQYF; CDR3nt: TGTGCCATCAGTGAGGGAGGGAGGGCAGACGAGCAGTACTTC
d_gene: TRBD1; len: 17; j_gene: TRBJ2-6; abundance: NA; v_gene: TRBV5-4; CDR3aa: CASSLGTGTTGANVLTF; CDR3nt: TGTGCCAGCAGCTTAGGGACAGGGACTACCGGGGCCAACGTCCTGACTTTC
d_gene: NA; len: 13; j_gene: TRBJ1-2; abundance: NA; v_gene: TRBV6-5; CDR3aa: CASSAGVYYGYTF; CDR3nt: TGTGCCAGCAGCGCAGGGGTTTACTATGGCTACACCTTC
d_gene: NA; len: 15; j_gene: TRBJ2-7; abundance: NA; v_gene: TRBV6-5; CDR3aa: CASTPVRADSYEQYF; CDR3nt: TGTGCCAGCACCCCTGTTCGCGCCGACTCCTACGAGCAGTACTTC
d_gene: TRBD1; len: 15; j_gene: TRBJ2-7; abundance: NA; v_gene: TRBV28; CDR3aa: CASSLGTGRYEEQYF; CDR3nt: TGTGCCAGCAGCCTCGGGACAGGGCGTTACGAGGAGCAGTACTTC
d_gene: NA; len: 13; j_gene: TRBJ2-5; abundance: NA; v_gene: TRBV4-1; CDR3aa: CASSQTDAGTQYF; CDR3nt: TGCGCCAGCAGCCAAACGGACGCGGGGACCCAGTACTTC
d_gene: TRBD1; len: 15; j_gene: TRBJ2-1; abundance: NA; v_gene: TRBV6-6; CDR3aa: CASSYGTGDYNEQFF; CDR3nt: TGTGCCAGCAGTTACGGGACAGGGGACTACAATGAGCAGTTCTTC
d_gene: TRBD1; len: 13; j_gene: TRBJ1-4; abundance: once; v_gene: TRBV29-1; CDR3aa: CSVGTGPNEKLFF; CDR3nt: TGCAGCGTTGGGACAGGCCCTAATGAAAAACTGTTTTTT
d_gene: TRBD1; len: 15; j_gene: TRBJ1-5; abundance: NA; v_gene: TRBV6-5; CDR3aa: CASSFGTGSNQPQHF; CDR3nt: TGTGCCAGCAGTTTCGGGACAGGGAGCAATCAGCCCCAGCATTTT
d_gene: TRBD1; len: 16; j_gene: TRBJ1-2; abundance: NA; v_gene: TRBV14; CDR3aa: CASSQGQGAGLYGYTF; CDR3nt: TGTGCCAGCAGCCAGGGACAGGGGGCCGGCCTCTATGGCTACACCTTC
d_gene: TRBD1; len: 15; j_gene: TRBJ2-1; abundance: NA; v_gene: TRBV9; CDR3aa: CASSVGTGGRVEQFF; CDR3nt: TGTGCCAGCAGCGTAGGGACAGGGGGGCGGGTTGAGCAGTTCTTC
d_gene: NA; len: 14; j_gene: TRBJ2-5; abundance: NA; v_gene: TRBV7-8; CDR3aa: CASSPVRFPETQYF; CDR3nt: TGTGCCAGCAGCCCAGTCAGGTTCCCAGAGACCCAGTACTTC
d_gene: NA; len: 18; j_gene: TRBJ2-7; abundance: NA; v_gene: TRBV14; CDR3aa: CASSQDGNWEVIFYEQYF; CDR3nt: TGTGCCAGCAGCCAAGATGGGAATTGGGAGGTTATTTTCTACGAGCAGTACTTC
d_gene: NA; len: 11; j_gene: TRBJ2-7; abundance: few; v_gene: TRBV7-9; CDR3aa: CASSTGPEQYF; CDR3nt: TGTGCCAGCAGTACAGGGCCCGAGCAGTACTTC
d_gene: TRBD1; len: 16; j_gene: TRBJ2-3; abundance: few; v_gene: TRBV6-5; CDR3aa: CASSSTGTGGADTQYF; CDR3nt: TGTGCCAGCAGTTCAACCGGGACAGGGGGCGCAGATACGCAGTATTTT
d_gene: NA; len: 15; j_gene: TRBJ1-5; abundance: NA; v_gene: TRBV19; CDR3aa: CASSLAGGGNQPQHF; CDR3nt: TGTGCCAGTAGTCTCGCAGGAGGGGGCAATCAGCCCCAGCATTTT